These 9 T cell receptor beta chains originate from one sample sequenced in a study of blood T cells in healthy people across ages. The use of a sample-barcoded 5' primer and a J-beta primer mix characterized a second PCR of roughly 7 to 12 cycles. TCRdb called the 5' RACE reads again in MiXCR, with one record for every CDR3 protein. The sample has nearly 1 million distinct CDR3 sequences, around 54% seen once. The sequenced sample consisted of blood. These receptors were obtained from a woman aged 60 to 75 in good health.

The chain employs TRBV15 and TRBJ1-4; the D is unclear. Germline loops: CDR1 LNHNV, CDR2 YYDKDF (reference sequence). V lost 5 bases to trimming and J lost 2 bases, with 15 bases between them. The CDR3 sequence is 16 residues long. CDR3 DNA sequence: TGTGCCACCAGCCCGAGGAAGCAAAGGACTAATGAAAAACTGTTTTTT. It translates to CATSPRKQRTNEKLFF.

The V and J genes are TRBV12-3 or TRBV12-4 and TRBJ2-3; D perhaps matches TRBD1 (5 bases). The CDR3 is 15 residues long. V shed 2 bases and J shed 4 bases, with 13 bases lying between them. CDR3 sequence: CASSLQGHKADTQYF. The CDR3 DNA follows: TGTGCCAGCAGTTTACAGGGCCACAAGGCAGATACGCAGTATTTT.

This chain joins TRBV11-2 and TRBJ1-2; the D gene is possibly TRBD1 (5 bases). Germline CDR1 and CDR2: SGHAT and FQNNGV. This CDR3 is built from 14 residues. Between the trimmed V and J ends, which lost 0 bases and 6 bases, there was a span of 11 bases. CDR3 loop: CASSLDGRGDGYTF. The CDR3 DNA sequence: TGTGCCAGCAGCTTAGATGGGCGGGGCGATGGCTACACCTTC.

The chain combines TRBV6-6 with TRBJ2-3; D remains unclear. V gave up 10 bases and J gave up 3 bases, with 14 bases separating them. The CDR3 covers 13 residues. Germline assignment: CDR1 MNHNY and CDR2 SVGAGI (reference sequence). The CDR3 sequence: CANSRGETDTQYF. Written as DNA, the CDR3 is TGTGCCAACAGCCGTGGGGAAACAGATACGCAGTATTTT.

This clonotype was found a few times. The chain recombines TRBV4-1 with TRBJ2-2, with 8 nucleotides matching TRBD2. The ends lost 5 bases at V and 6 bases at J; junction bases unmatched: 17. CDR1 is MGHRA and CDR2 is YSYEKL in the germline V gene. There are 18 residues in the CDR3. The CDR3, as DNA: TGCGCCAGCAGCTCGCGAGGAAAGACTAGCGCTTTGGCCGGGGAGCTGTTTTTT. Encoded protein: CASSSRGKTSALAGELFF.

The table lists this clonotype with a few counts. This chain connects TRBV10-3 to TRBJ1-5; a weak D match, TRBD1 (5 bases). Germline CDR1 is ENHRY and CDR2 is SYGVKD. Trimming pared 2 bases from V and 8 bases from J, leaving 13 bases between. The CDR3 consists of 14 residues. The chain's CDR3 is CAISERGVGEPQHF. CDR3 DNA sequence: TGTGCCATCAGTGAGCGGGGGGTGGGGGAGCCCCAGCATTTT.

This chain links TRBV11-2 with TRBJ2-1; 7 nucleotides match TRBD1. Trimming at V came to 3 bases and at J to 4 bases, leaving 12 bases not matched to a gene. This CDR3 is 17 amino acids long. Germline V gives CDR1 SGHAT, CDR2 FQNNGV. CDR3 sequence (DNA): TGTGCCAGCAGCTTTGCAGACAGGGTGGGACCTTACAATGAGCAGTTCTTC. This encodes CASSFADRVGPYNEQFF. The full variable domain, completed using reference TRBV11-2 and TRBJ2-1, is EAGVAQSPRYKIIEKRQSVAFWCNPISGHATLYWYQQILGQGPKLLIQFQNNGVVDDSQLPKDRFSAERLKGVDSTLKIQPAKLEDSAVYLCASSFADRVGPYNEQFFGPGTRLTVL.

The V gene is TRBV5-4, the J gene TRBJ2-3, with TRBD2 identical over 12 bases. There are 17 residues in the CDR3. Germline CDR1 is SGHNT and CDR2 is YYREEE (reference sequence). Trimming cost V 0 bases and J 6 bases; bases outside gene matches: 8. The CDR3 nucleotides are TGTGCCAGCAGCTTGGCCGGGACTAGCGGGCCCGGGGATACGCAGTATTTT. It specifies CASSLAGTSGPGDTQYF. Using reference TRBV5-4 and TRBJ2-3 for the parts outside the CDR3, the full variable domain is ETGVTQSPTHLIKTRGQQVTLRCSSQSGHNTVSWYQQALGQGPQFIFQYYREEENGRGNFPPRFSGLQFPNYSSELNVNALELDDSALYLCASSLAGTSGPGDTQYFGPGTRLTVL.

This clonotype was counted a few times. The V call is TRBV27, the J call TRBJ2-5; 7 nucleotides match TRBD1. The CDR3 is made up of 15 amino acids. Per the germline V gene, CDR1 is MNHEY and CDR2 is SMNVEV (reference sequence). V shed 5 bases, J shed 1 base, and the junction held 7 bases outside the gene matches. The CDR3 nucleotides are TGTGCCAGCAGTCCAAGGGACAGCTCCCAAGAGACCCAGTACTTC. Residues: CASSPRDSSQETQYF.